The source of this T cell receptor beta chain is a study of blood T cell repertoires in COVID-19. Study summary: Italy, Spain and the United States were the sources of the convalescent and acute COVID-19 samples.

TCRdb's copy holds only in-frame clones and misses some; the assay was immunoSEQ multiplex PCR. The repertoire holds tens of thousands of clones, with under 90% as singletons. Trimming left V 3 bases short and J 1 base short, with 6 bases between. CDR1 and CDR2 from the germline V gene are LNHDA and SQIVND (reference sequence). The CDR3 is made up of 13 amino acids. This clone was detected only once. The sequenced sample was peripheral blood. The chain recombines TRBV19 with TRBJ1-1; D is unclear. The TCR originated in a human donor in a cohort sampled during active COVID-19. The CDR3 sequence: CASSMWQNTEAFF. CDR3 coding DNA: TGTGCCAGTAGTATGTGGCAGAACACTGAAGCTTTCTTT.